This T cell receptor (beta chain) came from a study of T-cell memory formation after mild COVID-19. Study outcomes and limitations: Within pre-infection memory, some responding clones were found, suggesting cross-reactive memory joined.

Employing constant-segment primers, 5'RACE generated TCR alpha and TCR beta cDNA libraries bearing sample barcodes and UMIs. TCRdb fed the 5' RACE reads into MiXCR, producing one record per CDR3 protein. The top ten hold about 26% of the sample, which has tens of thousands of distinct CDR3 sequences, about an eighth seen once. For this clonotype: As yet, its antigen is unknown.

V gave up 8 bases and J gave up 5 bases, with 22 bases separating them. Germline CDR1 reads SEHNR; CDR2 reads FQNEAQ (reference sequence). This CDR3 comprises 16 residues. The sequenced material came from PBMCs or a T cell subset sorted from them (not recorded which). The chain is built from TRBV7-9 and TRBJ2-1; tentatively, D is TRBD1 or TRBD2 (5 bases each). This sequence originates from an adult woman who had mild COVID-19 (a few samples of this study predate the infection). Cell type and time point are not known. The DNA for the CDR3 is TGTGCCAGCCGTCCCACCGGGGACCAGAGGGACAATGAGCAGTTCTTC. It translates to CASRPTGDQRDNEQFF.